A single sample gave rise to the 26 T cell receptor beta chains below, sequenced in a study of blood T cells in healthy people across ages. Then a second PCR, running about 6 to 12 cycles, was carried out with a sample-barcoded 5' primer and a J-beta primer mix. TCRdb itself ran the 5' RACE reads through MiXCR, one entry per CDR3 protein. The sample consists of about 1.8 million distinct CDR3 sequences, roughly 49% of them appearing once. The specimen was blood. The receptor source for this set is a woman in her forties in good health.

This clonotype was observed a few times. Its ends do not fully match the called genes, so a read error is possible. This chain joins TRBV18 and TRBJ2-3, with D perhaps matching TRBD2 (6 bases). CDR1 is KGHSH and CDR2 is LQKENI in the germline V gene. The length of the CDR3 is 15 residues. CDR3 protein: CASSPGLLDADTRYF. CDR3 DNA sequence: TGTGCCAGCTCACCGGGACTCCTAGACGCAGATACGCGGTATTTT. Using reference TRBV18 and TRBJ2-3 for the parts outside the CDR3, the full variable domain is NAGVMQNPRHLVRRRGQEARLRCSPMKGHSHVYWYRQLPEEGLKFMVYLQKENIIDESGMPKERFSAEFPKEGPSILRIQQVVRGDSAAYFCASSPGLLDADTRYFGPGTRLTVL.

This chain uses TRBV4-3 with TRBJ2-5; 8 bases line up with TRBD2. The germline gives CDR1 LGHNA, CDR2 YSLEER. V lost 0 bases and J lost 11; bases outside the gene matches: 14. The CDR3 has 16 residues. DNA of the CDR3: TGCGCCAGCAGCCAAGATCCGAGCGGGGGTGGGAATGAGCAGTACTTC. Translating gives CASSQDPSGGGNEQYF.

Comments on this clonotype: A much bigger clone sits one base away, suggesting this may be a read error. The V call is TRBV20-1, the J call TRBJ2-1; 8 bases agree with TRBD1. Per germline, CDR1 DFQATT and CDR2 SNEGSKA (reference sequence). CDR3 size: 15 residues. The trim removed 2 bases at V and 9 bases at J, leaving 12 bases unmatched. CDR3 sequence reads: CSARNSGTGRSEQFF. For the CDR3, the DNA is TGCAGTGCTAGAAACTCCGGGACAGGCAGAAGTGAGCAGTTCTTC.

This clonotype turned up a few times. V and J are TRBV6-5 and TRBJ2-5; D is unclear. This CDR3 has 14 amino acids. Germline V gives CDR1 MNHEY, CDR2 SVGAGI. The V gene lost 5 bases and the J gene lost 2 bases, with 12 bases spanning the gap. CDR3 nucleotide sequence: TGTGCCAGCAGTCCCCAGTCGCAGCAAGAGACCCAGTACTTC. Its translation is CASSPQSQQETQYF.

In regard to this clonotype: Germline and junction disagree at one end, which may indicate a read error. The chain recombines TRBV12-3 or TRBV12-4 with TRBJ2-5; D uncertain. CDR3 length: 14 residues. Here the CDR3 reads CAGSLIPHQETQYF. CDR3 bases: TGTGCCGGCAGTTTAATTCCGCACCAAGAGACCCAGTACTTC.

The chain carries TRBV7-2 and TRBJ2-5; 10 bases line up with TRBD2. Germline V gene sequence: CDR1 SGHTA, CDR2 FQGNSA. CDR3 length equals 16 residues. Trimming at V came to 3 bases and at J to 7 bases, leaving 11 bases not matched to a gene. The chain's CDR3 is CASSFDAQRGGGTQYF. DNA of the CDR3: TGTGCCAGCAGCTTCGACGCCCAGCGGGGGGGTGGGACCCAGTACTTC. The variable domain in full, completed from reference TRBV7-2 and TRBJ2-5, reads GAGVSQSPSNKVTEKGKDVELRCDPISGHTALYWYRQSLGQGLEFLIYFQGNSAPDKSGLPSDRFSAERTGGSVSTLTIQRTQQEDSAVYLCASSFDAQRGGGTQYFGPGTRLLVL.

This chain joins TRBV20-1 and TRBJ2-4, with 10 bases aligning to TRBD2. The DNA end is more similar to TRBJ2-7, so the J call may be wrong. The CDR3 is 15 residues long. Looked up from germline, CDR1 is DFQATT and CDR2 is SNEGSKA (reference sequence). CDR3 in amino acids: CSATHSGGYVDEQYF. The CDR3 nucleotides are TGCAGTGCTACTCATAGCGGGGGGTACGTTGACGAGCAGTACTTC.

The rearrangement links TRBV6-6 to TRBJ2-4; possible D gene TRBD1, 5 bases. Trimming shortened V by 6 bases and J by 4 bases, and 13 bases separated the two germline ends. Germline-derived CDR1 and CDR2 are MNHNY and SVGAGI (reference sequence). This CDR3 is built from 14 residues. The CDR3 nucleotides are TGTGCCAGCAGCATCGATCGACAGAAAAACATTCAGTACTTC. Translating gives CASSIDRQKNIQYF.

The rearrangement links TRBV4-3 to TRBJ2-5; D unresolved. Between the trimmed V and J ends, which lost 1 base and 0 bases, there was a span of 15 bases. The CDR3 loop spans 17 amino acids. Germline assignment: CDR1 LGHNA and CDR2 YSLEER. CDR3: CASSQVGGSRHQETQYF. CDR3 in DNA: TGCGCCAGCAGCCAAGTGGGCGGCAGCCGACACCAAGAGACCCAGTACTTC.

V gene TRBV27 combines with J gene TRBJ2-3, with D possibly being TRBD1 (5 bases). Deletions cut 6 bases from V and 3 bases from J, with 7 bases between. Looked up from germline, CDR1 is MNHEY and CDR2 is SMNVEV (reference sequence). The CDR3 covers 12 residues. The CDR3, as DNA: TGTGCCAGCAGGGCAGGGACAGATACGCAGTATTTT. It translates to CASRAGTDTQYF.

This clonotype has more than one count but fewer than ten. This CDR3 is CASSTWGGLSTDTQYF. The CDR3 bases are TGTGCCAGCAGCACCTGGGGGGGGCTATCCACAGATACGCAGTATTTT. V gene TRBV27 combines with J gene TRBJ2-3; the D gene is possibly TRBD2 (7 bases). CDR1 MNHEY and CDR2 SMNVEV come from the germline V gene (reference sequence). Between the trimmed V and J ends, which lost 6 bases and 2 bases, there was a span of 18 bases. CDR3 length: 16 amino acids.

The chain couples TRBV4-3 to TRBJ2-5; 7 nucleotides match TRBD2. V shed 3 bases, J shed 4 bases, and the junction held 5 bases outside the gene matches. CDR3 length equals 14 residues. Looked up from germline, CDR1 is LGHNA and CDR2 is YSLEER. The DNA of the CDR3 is TGCGCCAGCAGCCACCGGACTAGAGGAGAGACCCAGTACTTC. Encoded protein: CASSHRTRGETQYF.

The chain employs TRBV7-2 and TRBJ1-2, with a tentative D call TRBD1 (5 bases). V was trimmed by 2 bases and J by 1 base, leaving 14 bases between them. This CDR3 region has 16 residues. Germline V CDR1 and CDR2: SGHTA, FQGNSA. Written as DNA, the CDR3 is TGTGCCAGCAGCTTACTTTCACGGGGCGGTAACTATGGCTACACCTTC. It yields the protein CASSLLSRGGNYGYTF.

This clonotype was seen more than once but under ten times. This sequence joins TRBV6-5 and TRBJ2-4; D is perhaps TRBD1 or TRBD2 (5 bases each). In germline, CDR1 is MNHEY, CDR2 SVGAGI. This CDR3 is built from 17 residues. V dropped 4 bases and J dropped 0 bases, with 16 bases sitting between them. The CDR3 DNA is TGTGCCAGCAGTTCCGGGACCGACTATCTAGCCAAAAACATTCAGTACTTC. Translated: CASSSGTDYLAKNIQYF.

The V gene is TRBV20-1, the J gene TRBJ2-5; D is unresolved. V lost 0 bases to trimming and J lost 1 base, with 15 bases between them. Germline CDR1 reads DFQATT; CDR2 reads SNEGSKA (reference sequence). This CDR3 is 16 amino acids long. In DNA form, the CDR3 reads TGCAGTGCTAGAGATCGGGTAGGGTTGGGCCAAGAGACCCAGTACTTC. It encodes CSARDRVGLGQETQYF.

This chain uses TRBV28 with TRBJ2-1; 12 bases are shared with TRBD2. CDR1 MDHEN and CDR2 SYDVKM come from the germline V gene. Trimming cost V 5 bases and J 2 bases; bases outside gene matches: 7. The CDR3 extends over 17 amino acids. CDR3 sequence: CASSASSGGAAYNEQFF. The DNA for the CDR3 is TGTGCCAGCAGTGCCTCTAGCGGGGGGGCCGCCTACAATGAGCAGTTCTTC.

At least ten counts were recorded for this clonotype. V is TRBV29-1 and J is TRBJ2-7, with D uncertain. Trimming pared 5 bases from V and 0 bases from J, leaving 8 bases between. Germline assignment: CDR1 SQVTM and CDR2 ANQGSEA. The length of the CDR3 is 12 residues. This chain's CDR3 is CSVIDNSYEQYF. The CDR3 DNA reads TGCAGCGTTATTGACAACTCCTACGAGCAGTACTTC.

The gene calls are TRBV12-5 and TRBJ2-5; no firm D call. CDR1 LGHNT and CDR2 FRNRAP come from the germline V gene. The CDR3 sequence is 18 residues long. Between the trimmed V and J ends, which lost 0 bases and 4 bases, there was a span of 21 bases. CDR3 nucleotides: TGTGCTAGTGGTTTGGTAGATGTTAGGAACTGGAGCTCAGAGACCCAGTACTTC. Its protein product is CASGLVDVRNWSSETQYF.

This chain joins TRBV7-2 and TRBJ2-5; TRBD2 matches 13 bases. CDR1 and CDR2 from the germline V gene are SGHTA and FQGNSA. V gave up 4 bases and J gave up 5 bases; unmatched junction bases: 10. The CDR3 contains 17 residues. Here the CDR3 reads CASSSTSGGASGETQYF. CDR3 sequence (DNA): TGTGCCAGCAGCTCAACTAGCGGGGGGGCCAGCGGTGAGACCCAGTACTTC.

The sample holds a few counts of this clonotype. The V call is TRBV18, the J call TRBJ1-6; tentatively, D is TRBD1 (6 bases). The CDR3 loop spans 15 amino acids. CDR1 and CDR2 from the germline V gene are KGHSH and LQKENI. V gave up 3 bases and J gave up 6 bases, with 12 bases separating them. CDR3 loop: CASSPRTVANSPLHF. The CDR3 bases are TGTGCCAGCTCACCGCGGACAGTCGCTAATTCACCCCTCCACTTT.

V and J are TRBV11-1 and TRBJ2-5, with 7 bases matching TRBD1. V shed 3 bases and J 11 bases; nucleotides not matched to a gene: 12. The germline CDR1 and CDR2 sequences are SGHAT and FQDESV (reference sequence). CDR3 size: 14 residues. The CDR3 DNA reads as TGTGCCAGCAGCTTTGTCCTAGGGGGCAATGAGCAGTACTTC. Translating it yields CASSFVLGGNEQYF.

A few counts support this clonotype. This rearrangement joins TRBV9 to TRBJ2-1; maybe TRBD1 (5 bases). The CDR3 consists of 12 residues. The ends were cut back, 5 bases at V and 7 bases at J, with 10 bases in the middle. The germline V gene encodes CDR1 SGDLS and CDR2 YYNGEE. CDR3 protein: CASSWGENEQFF. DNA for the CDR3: TGTGCCAGCAGTTGGGGCGAGAATGAGCAGTTCTTC. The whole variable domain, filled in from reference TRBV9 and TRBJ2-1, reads DSGVTQTPKHLITATGQRVTLRCSPRSGDLSVYWYQQSLDQGLQFLIQYYNGEERAKGNILERFSAQQFPDLHSELNLSSLELGDSALYFCASSWGENEQFFGPGTRLTVL.

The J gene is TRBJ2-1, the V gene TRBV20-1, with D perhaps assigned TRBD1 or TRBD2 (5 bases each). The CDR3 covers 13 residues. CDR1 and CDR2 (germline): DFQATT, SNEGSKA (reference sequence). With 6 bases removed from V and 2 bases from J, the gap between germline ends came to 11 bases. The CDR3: CSAPGTAYNEQFF. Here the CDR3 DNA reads TGCAGTGCCCCCGGGACGGCCTACAATGAGCAGTTCTTC.

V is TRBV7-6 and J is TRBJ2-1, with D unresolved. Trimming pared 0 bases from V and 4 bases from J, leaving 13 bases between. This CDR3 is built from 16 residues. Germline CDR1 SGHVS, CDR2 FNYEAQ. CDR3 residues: CASSLASALYYNEQFF. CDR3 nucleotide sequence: TGTGCCAGCAGCTTAGCGTCGGCACTCTATTACAATGAGCAGTTCTTC.

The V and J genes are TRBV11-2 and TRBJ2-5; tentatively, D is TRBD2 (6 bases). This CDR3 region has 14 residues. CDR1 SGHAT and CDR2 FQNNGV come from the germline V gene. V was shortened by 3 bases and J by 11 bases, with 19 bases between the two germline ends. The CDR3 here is CASSLRSGLNEQYF. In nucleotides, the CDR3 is TGTGCCAGCAGCTTGAGGTCGGGACTTAATGAGCAGTACTTC.

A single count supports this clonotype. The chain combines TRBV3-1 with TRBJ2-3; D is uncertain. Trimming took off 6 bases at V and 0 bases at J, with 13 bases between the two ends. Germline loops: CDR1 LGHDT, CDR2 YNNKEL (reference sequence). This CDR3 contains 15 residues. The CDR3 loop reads CASRDDGASTDTQYF. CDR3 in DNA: TGTGCCAGCAGGGACGATGGTGCTAGCACAGATACGCAGTATTTT.